This T cell receptor beta chain was captured in a study of T cell responses to AZD1222 COVID-19 vaccine. Findings of the study overall: No repertoire was sampled before or during the peak T cell response, only after it. Spike regions recognized by vaccine-associated CD4 TCRs spanned the protein, led by 160-218 and 743-854. Among the donors, most were white British and more were female, and clonal diversity was possibly underestimated.

The germline V gene encodes CDR1 MGHDK and CDR2 SYGVNS. Trimming took 5 bases from V and 5 from J, leaving 15 bases between them. There are 15 residues in the CDR3. TCRdb's table, derived via immunoSEQ multiplex PCR, lists solely in-frame clones and lacks some. The repertoire has about 56,000 clones, 80% to 90% of them found once; the top ten carry about 15%. About this clone: Its target is unknown.

This TCR was sampled from an adult in good health. The starting material was peripheral blood, obtained on day 0 of AZD1222 vaccination. The V and J genes are TRBV25-1 and TRBJ2-2, with unresolved D. Written as DNA, the CDR3 is TGTGCCAGCAGTATCCACAGAGGCAGTACCGGGGAGCTGTTTTTT. This gives the protein CASSIHRGSTGELFF.